Given below is one T cell receptor (beta chain) in context. This receptor's antigen is unknown. Clipping removes 4 bases from V and 4 bases from J, with 8 as the unmatched junction base count. From a lookup of the germline V gene, CDR1 and CDR2 are SGHRS and YFSETQ. Spanning cysteine to phenylalanine, the CDR3 consists of 17 amino acids. The read is trimmed to its CDR3 DNA, 51 bases read in frame from base 1. The data belong to a study of cytomegalovirus exposure and HLA in healthy donors (dated by TCRdb to 2015 to 2018). About the study as a whole: An earlier analysis of some 550 of the donors reported more than 250 Gb of sequence data and 117 million unique TCR beta sequences from about 200 million T cells. Roughly 310 gigabases of sequencing data and approximately 85 million unique TCR sequences were included in an early release covering around 600 HLA-typed donors. Of the 300 to 500 genotyped donors, roughly 76% were placed in the genetic ancestry cluster associated with self-reported Caucasian donors. The study was designed to test whether signatures of past pathogen exposure could be identified by cataloging public T cell receptors. Using immunosequencing, the study profiled T cell repertoires from about 650 subjects and related those repertoires to cytomegalovirus serostatus. Along with the roughly 700-subject first cohort, a separate validation cohort of over a hundred different subjects was used. To predict cytomegalovirus infection status, the study brought together high-throughput TCR immunosequencing, statistical association of individual TCRs with disease status, and machine learning. To study patterns of TCR occurrence, a later analysis re-analyzed previously published TCR beta repertoires from under 750 donors and added high-resolution HLA genotyping. Rather than drawing on any new phenotypic data, the later analysis identified candidate immune exposures from TCR beta sequences and the way those sequences occurred across donors. An earlier analysis of 587 of the donors used high-throughput TCR beta sequencing to judge whether each TCR beta V gene segment behaved as functional or pseudogenic. Donor age, sex, ethnicity and CMV serostatus were compiled alongside the repertoire data. Genome-wide SNP genotypes for about 60% of the 666 donors were used in a later genetic analysis, which treated that subset as a discovery cohort. All discovery cohort repertoires had been generated on a single sequencing platform. HLA typing included class I and class II loci at four-digit resolution. The number of donors typed differed by locus, with roughly 620-630 for A, B, C, DRB1 and DQB1, around 500 for DQA1, 606 for DPA1, and 472 for DPB1. Five DR-DQ haplotypes were treated as single units for association and clustering because of strong linkage in the cohort. Across 398 genotyped donors of the cohort, an average of about 250,000 unique TCR beta nucleotide sequences per donor were sequenced, and approximately 17% of those sequences were non-productive.

The investigation overall reported the following: The study gave a list of some 150 TCR beta chains associated with cytomegalovirus. A further reported finding was that TCR beta sequences accurately predicted the HLA-A and HLA-B alleles for most subjects in the first cohort. A later analysis reported that several top co-occurrence clusters appeared linked to parvovirus B19, influenza, CMV and Epstein-Barr virus. For the cohort, immune exposure information was limited to CMV serostatus. When HLA alleles, especially DR and DQ, strongly co-occurred, attributing TCR associations to individual alleles was difficult. Because HLA typing was missing for some donors at each locus, association tests included only the typed subset. Cytomegalovirus status was reported to be diagnosed by the classifier with high specificity and sensitivity in both the original and validation cohorts. The authors suggested that the approach could potentially be generalized to other disease states and immunological phenotypes. Broadly in line with IMGT annotations, most TCR beta V segments showed up in productive rearrangements about 87% or about 30% of the time in an earlier analysis of roughly 590 of the donors. In vitro tests confirmed that a few of the cytomegalovirus-associated TCR beta chains recognize cytomegalovirus antigens. In a later analysis, TCR association rates were found to vary across HLA loci, with the most associated TCRs seen for DRB1 alleles and the fewest for HLA-C alleles. In a later analysis, most CMV-associated TCR beta chains were found to appear HLA-restricted, with HLA associations seemingly driven largely by CMV exposure. Most TCR sequences were observed very rarely across donors, whereas some public TCRs were present in many individuals. At a false discovery rate of 0.05, a later analysis linked 16,951 TCR beta sequences to specific HLA alleles. A cluster of highly shared sequence variants was judged likely to be a technical artifact of the sequencing pipeline. The presence/absence analyses assumed that sequencing depth was roughly uniform across donors, and that assumption may not be true. Some IMGT-functional V segments, including TRBV6-2 and TRBV6-3, could not be told apart with the 87-base-pair reads, so those segments were excluded. Because counts were too low, roughly 17 rarely observed V segments, including chromosome 9 orphons, were left out of the earlier analysis of a few hundred of the donors. Compared with the approximately 670-donor mean, donors in an Asian-associated ancestry cluster had fewer N-insertions in productive TCRs, according to a later genetic analysis. An association between a missense DCLRE1C variant and V-gene and J-gene trimming of TCR beta chains was found in a later genetic analysis and replicated in an independent cohort. Linkage disequilibrium might explain the correlated functional status among segregating V segments, but an unknown experimental factor could not be ruled out. In a later analysis, HLA-associated TCR beta chains were found to be more clonally expanded and to have lower generation probabilities than equally common non-associated chains. Only TCR beta chains were sequenced in this cohort, and the absence of alpha or paired-chain data limited detectable features.

Libraries were constructed by the immunoSEQ multiplex PCR assay. The multiplex PCR relied on a mix of 60 forward primers for TCR Vbeta segments and 13 reverse primers for TCR Jbeta segments. The CDR3 region of rearranged TCR beta genes was amplified from genomic DNA by a multiplex PCR assay. The amplified TCR beta libraries were sequenced on the Illumina HiSeq System as 87-base-pair reads. The published analysis was carried out like this. Across the roughly 600 repertoires, a later analysis counted roughly 84 million unique TCR beta chains, roughly 11 million of which were shared by at least two donors. To remove PCR and sequencing errors, raw reads were error-corrected and collapsed into unique sequences using a nearest-neighbor algorithm that merged closely related sequences. Alignment of CDR3 sequences to IMGT reference sequences was used to assign V, D and J gene segments. For a sequence to be retained, a match of at least six nucleotides was required to both a V gene segment and a J gene segment. A rearrangement counted as productive if the CDR3 had no stop codons and remained in frame with V and J, and every other rearrangement counted as non-productive. CDR3 was defined according to IMGT convention as the region running from the second conserved V-encoded cysteine to the conserved J-encoded phenylalanine. In an earlier analysis of around 540 of the donors, sequences lacking an unambiguous match to a single V gene segment were excluded. An earlier analysis of some 500 of the donors classified V segments as functional when productive rearrangements were above 56.7% and as segregating when the standard deviation between donors was above 5%. A statistical classification framework was developed to diagnose cytomegalovirus status using the catalog of TCR beta chain sequences. In a later analysis, V and J genes were assigned by comparing TCR nucleotide sequences against IMGT/GENE-DB human TR gene sequences. In a later analysis, CDR3 sequences and most-parsimonious VDJ recombination scenarios were assigned using the TCRdist pipeline. A later analysis defined each TCR beta chain by its CDR3 amino acid sequence plus V-gene family, and excluded reads lacking a unique V-gene family. In a later analysis, 550 to 650 highly shared, low-generation-probability nucleotide sequences were removed to address suspected cross-contamination and a sequencing artifact. In a later analysis, a clonal expansion index was calculated for each public chain from normalized within-repertoire ranks of inferred template counts. A later analysis computed generation probabilities with a VDJ recombination model fitted to out-of-frame rearrangements, and checked the results against IGoR. Hypergeometric tests were used in a later analysis to score TCR-TCR, TCR-HLA and TCR-CMV co-occurrence, with a repertoire-size bias correction applied to the TCR pairs. In a later analysis, false discovery rates were estimated by permuting HLA or CMV assignments 20 times. In a later analysis, co-occurring TCRs were grouped using DBSCAN, and TCRdist sequence similarity was added for clustering within HLA-allele-positive subsets. Repertoires with fewer than 30,000 or more than 120,000 public chains were left out of co-occurrence clustering, as were five repertoires with anomalous nucleotide sharing. What TCRdb holds here is the immuneACCESS table cut down to in-frame rearrangements. Part of the clones is not present; checked against another copy, under half of the missing clones reflect an unresolved V gene, and the others are unexplained. V, J and clone size are those of that table, while D and trimming were read from the DNA. The sample's table lists a count of some 60,000 clones. Of the sample, 4% to 5.5% falls within the top ten clones.

In total, 666 healthy bone marrow donors made up the cohort. At the time of sampling, all cohort members were nominally healthy, though unrecorded immune exposures were likely present. The donor was CMV seropositive and belonged to the group of 250 to 300 seropositive cohort members. Each donor provided a peripheral blood sample, and peripheral blood mononuclear cells were used for TCR beta sequencing. The Qiagen DNeasy Blood Extraction Kit was used to extract genomic DNA from the blood cell samples. The sample taken for sequencing was PBMCs. This clonotype originated in a man aged 25 to 40 in good health and CMV-seropositive. This chain is built from TRBV5-1 and TRBJ2-2, with 12 middle bases fitting TRBD1. CDR3 region: CASSAGTGGVGTGELFF. The nucleotide sequence is given as TGCGCCAGCAGCGCCGGGACAGGGGGCGTGGGCACCGGGGAGCTGTTTTTT.